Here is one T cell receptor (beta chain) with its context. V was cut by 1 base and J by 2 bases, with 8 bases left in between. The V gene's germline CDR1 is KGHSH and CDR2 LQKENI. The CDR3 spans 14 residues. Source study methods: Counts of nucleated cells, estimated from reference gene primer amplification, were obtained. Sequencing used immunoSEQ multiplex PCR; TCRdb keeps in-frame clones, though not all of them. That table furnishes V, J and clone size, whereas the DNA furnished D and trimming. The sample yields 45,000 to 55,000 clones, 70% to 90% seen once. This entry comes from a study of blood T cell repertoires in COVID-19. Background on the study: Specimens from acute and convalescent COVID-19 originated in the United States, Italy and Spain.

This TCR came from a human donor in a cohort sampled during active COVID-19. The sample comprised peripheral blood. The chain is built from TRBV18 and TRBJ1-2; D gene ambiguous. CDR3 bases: TGTGCCAGCTCACCACGCGAGTTCAACTATGGCTACACCTTC. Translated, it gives CASSPREFNYGYTF.